This TCR beta chain emerged from a study of T-cell reconstitution after alpha-beta-depleted transplantation in children. Study conclusions and caveats: Some patients' high day-60 TCRbeta diversity was traced to surviving recipient T cells and thymic progenitors. Where alpha-beta T cells came from about two months after transplant was reportedly several hundred expanded graft clones. When one year had passed after transplant, most T-cell counts and diversity came from newly produced T cells.

The TCRbeta library incorporated unique molecular identifiers. Each CDR3 protein gets one entry after TCRdb re-called the PCR reads with MiXCR. The sample records more than 300,000 distinct CDR3 sequences, about 17% being singletons. Trimming pared 1 base from V and 3 bases from J, leaving 7 bases between. The CDR3 spans 13 residues. As for this clonotype: Antigen unknown.

The genes are TRBV12-3 or TRBV12-4 and TRBJ2-7; no reliable D call. The material was PBMCs, mostly from graft donor cells, obtained 360 days after TCRalphabeta/CD19-depleted stem cell transplant. This TCR derives from a male patient between 2 and 15 years old who had a stem cell transplant for acute lymphoblastic leukemia, so the T cells may come from the graft donor. Here the CDR3 reads CASSLVGYYEQYF. The DNA of the CDR3 is TGTGCCAGCAGTTTAGTCGGATACTACGAGCAGTACTTC.